This TCR beta chain derives from a study of identical twins. Trimming pared 1 base from V and 4 bases from J, leaving 10 bases between. Germline values: CDR1 MDHEN, CDR2 SYDVKM. The CDR3 runs 15 residues. Many counts were recorded for this clonotype. Template switching introduced a universal primer site, and the cDNA bore unique molecular identifiers. Via MiXCR, TCRdb re-called the 5' RACE reads, giving one row per CDR3 protein. The top ten hold less than 12% of the sample, which has 200,000 to 300,000 distinct CDR3 sequences, about 10% seen once. V gene TRBV28 combines with J gene TRBJ1-4, with D possibly matching TRBD1 (5 bases). The sequenced sample was memory T cells sorted from blood. The clonotype originates from a man aged 50 to 60 in good health. CDR3 in amino acids: CASSLYRTNNEKLFF. CDR3 DNA sequence: TGTGCCAGCAGTTTATACAGGACCAATAATGAAAAACTGTTTTTT.